This T cell receptor beta chain was documented in a study of post-analysis software for immune sequencing data. Findings and limits, study-wide: There were four or five TRBV segments more frequent in patients than controls, and TRBV5-6, TRBV5-1 and TRBV20-1 were among them. There was significantly lower normalized Chao1 diversity in multiple sclerosis patients than in controls.

Every TCR beta cDNA library bore unique molecular identifiers. MiXCR was run by TCRdb on the PCR reads, yielding one entry per CDR3 protein. The sample has roughly 600,000 distinct CDR3 sequences, 44% seen once. Trimming cost V 0 bases and J 1 base, with 11 bases left between them. CDR3 length equals 15 residues. CDR1 is SGDLS and CDR2 is YYNGEE in the germline V gene. As concerns this clonotype: Its specificity is unknown.

This clonotype originated in a girl aged 5-17 years with multiple sclerosis. This chain uses TRBV9 with TRBJ2-7; D is perhaps TRBD1 (6 bases). The source material was blood. CDR3 protein: CASSVAGQESYEQYF. CDR3 DNA sequence: TGTGCCAGCAGCGTAGCGGGACAAGAATCCTACGAGCAGTACTTC.